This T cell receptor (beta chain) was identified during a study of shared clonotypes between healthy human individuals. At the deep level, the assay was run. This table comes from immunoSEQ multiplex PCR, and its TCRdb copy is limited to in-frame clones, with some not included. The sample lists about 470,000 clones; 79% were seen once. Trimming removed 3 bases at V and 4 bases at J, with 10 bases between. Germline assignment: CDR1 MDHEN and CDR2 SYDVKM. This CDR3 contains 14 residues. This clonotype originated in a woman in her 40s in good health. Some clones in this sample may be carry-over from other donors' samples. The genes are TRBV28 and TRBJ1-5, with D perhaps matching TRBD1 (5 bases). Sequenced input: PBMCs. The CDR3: CASSFGHDNQPQHF. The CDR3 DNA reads TGTGCCAGCAGTTTCGGACACGATAATCAGCCCCAGCATTTT.